The next 11 T cell receptor beta chains were all read from a single sample in a study of response to subunit inactivated influenza vaccine. TCRdb ran MiXCR on the RT-PCR reads and lists one entry per CDR3 protein. This table has more than 450,000 distinct CDR3 sequences, around 10% appearing once. These data were likewise used in another study, on T cells expressing NK-cell markers. Per that paper: For TCR beta, cDNA was produced by 5'RACE template switching with UMIs.

The material was PBMCs from blood, obtained on the day of vaccination. These receptors came from a man aged 50 to 59 who received an inactivated influenza vaccine.

This chain links TRBV28 with TRBJ2-1, with TRBD1 identical over 8 bases. The CDR3 sequence is 17 residues long. Germline V gives CDR1 MDHEN, CDR2 SYDVKM. After removal of 2 bases from V and 9 bases from J, the junction contained 15 bases not matched to a gene. The CDR3 reads CASSLTGQGSYRGEQFF. The CDR3 DNA follows: TGTGCCAGCAGTTTAACAGGACAGGGTTCTTACAGGGGTGAGCAGTTCTTC.

This chain uses TRBV19 with TRBJ2-3, with a possible D match to TRBD2 (6 bases). V was pared by 3 bases and J by 0 bases, with 10 bases between. Per germline, CDR1 LNHDA and CDR2 SQIVND (reference sequence). The CDR3 is 15 residues long. Written as DNA, the CDR3 is TGTGCCAGTAGTATCCGGGGGACTAGCACAGATACGCAGTATTTT. It encodes CASSIRGTSTDTQYF.

The genes are TRBV20-1 and TRBJ1-1; D might be TRBD1 (6 bases). CDR3 length: 14 amino acids. CDR1 and CDR2 from the germline V gene are DFQATT and SNEGSKA (reference sequence). The V and J ends lost 1 base and 5 bases respectively, with 14 bases between them. CDR3 DNA sequence: TGCAGTGCTAGAGTAGCGGGGGCGAGGACTGAAGCTTTCTTT. It codes for CSARVAGARTEAFF.

V gene TRBV12-3 or TRBV12-4 combines with J gene TRBJ1-3, with TRBD1 matching over 9 bases. V gave up 6 bases and J gave up 9 bases; unmatched junction bases: 6. This CDR3 is built from 13 residues. The CDR3 protein is CASSPGTGTTIYF. The CDR3 DNA sequence: TGTGCCAGCAGCCCCGGGACAGGGACCACCATATATTTT.

The CDR3 protein is CASSEDYPGYGYTF. CDR3 sequence (DNA): TGTGCCAGCAGTGAAGATTATCCGGGCTATGGCTACACCTTC. V and J are TRBV6-1 and TRBJ1-2; D not certain. The CDR3 spans 14 residues. The germline V and J ends were trimmed by 1 base and 4 bases, with 10 bases remaining between them. Per the germline V gene, CDR1 is MNHNS and CDR2 is SASEGT.

J is TRBJ1-1 and V is TRBV6-1; 10 nucleotides align to TRBD1. Trimming cost V 6 bases and J 7 bases; bases outside gene matches: 11. CDR1 MNHNS and CDR2 SASEGT come from the germline V gene. CDR3 length: 15 amino acids. The DNA of the CDR3 is TGTGCCAGCAGCCAATCCGGGACAGGGGTCGTTGAAGCTTTCTTT. Translated: CASSQSGTGVVEAFF.

This clonotype was found a few times. V is TRBV20-1 and J is TRBJ2-1; 7 nucleotides align to TRBD2. Per the germline V gene, CDR1 is DFQATT and CDR2 is SNEGSKA (reference sequence). The V gene end was trimmed by 1 base and the J gene end by 8 bases; junction bases not matched to a gene: 11. The CDR3 extends over 15 amino acids. In DNA form, the CDR3 reads TGCAGTGCTAGAGTTCTAGCGGCCATGGGGGATGAGCAGTTCTTC. Translation gives CSARVLAAMGDEQFF.

The chain's CDR3 is CASSFAAGNEQFF. Written as DNA, the CDR3 is TGTGCCAGCAGCTTCGCGGCGGGGAATGAGCAGTTCTTC. The chain employs TRBV12-3 or TRBV12-4 and TRBJ2-1; possibly TRBD2 for D (6 bases). With 6 bases removed from V and 7 bases from J, the gap between germline ends came to 13 bases. CDR3 size: 13 residues.

The J gene is TRBJ2-3, the V gene TRBV6-1; TRBD2 aligns across 13 bases. The CDR3 is 18 amino acids. Unmatched junction bases numbered 12, after V lost 6 bases and J lost 3 bases. Germline V gene lookup returns CDR1 MNHNS and CDR2 SASEGT. In DNA, the CDR3 is TGTGCCAGCAGCCTAACGTTACTAGCGGGGGGGCAGACAGATACGCAGTATTTT. Translated: CASSLTLLAGGQTDTQYF.

This clonotype has just a few counts. The gene calls are TRBV20-1 and TRBJ2-1; D might be TRBD2 (6 bases). This CDR3 comprises 16 residues. CDR1 is DFQATT, CDR2 SNEGSKA, per germline (reference sequence). The ends were cut back, 1 base at V and 3 bases at J, with 16 bases in the middle. CDR3 protein: CSARVGAAGYYNEQFF. In nucleotides, the CDR3 is TGCAGTGCTAGAGTTGGGGCTGCGGGGTACTACAATGAGCAGTTCTTC.

V is TRBV28 and J is TRBJ1-5; 9 bases align to TRBD1. Germline V lookup: CDR1 MDHEN, CDR2 SYDVKM. J gave up 6 bases and V 2 bases, and 5 bases lay outside the gene matches. CDR3 length: 15 amino acids. The CDR3 spells CASSLRGDRVQPQHF. The CDR3, as DNA: TGTGCCAGCAGTTTACGGGGGGACAGGGTTCAGCCCCAGCATTTT.